This T cell receptor beta chain was sequenced for a study of pediatric ulcerative colitis. There are 16 residues in the CDR3. Study observations and caveats: In rectum, acute severe colitis had expanded clones and less diversity. Two rectal clonotypes were found only in ulcerative colitis patients, all of them.

Turning to this clone: The antigen is not known.

Generated by immunoSEQ multiplex PCR, the TCRdb table keeps only in-frame clones and is missing some. The sample lists tens of thousands of clones, 75% seen once, with about 9.1% in the top ten. One to two pinch biopsies were taken from the rectum during colonoscopy. Source material: gut tissue. The V gene is TRBV21-1, the J gene TRBJ2-7. TRBV21-1 is marked as a pseudogene. This receptor was identified in a boy under 18 with severe ulcerative colitis. This CDR3 reads CASSNSSGYFSYEQYF. CDR3 nucleotides: TGTGCCAGCAGCAACTCTTCCGGATACTTCTCCTACGAGCAGTACTTC.